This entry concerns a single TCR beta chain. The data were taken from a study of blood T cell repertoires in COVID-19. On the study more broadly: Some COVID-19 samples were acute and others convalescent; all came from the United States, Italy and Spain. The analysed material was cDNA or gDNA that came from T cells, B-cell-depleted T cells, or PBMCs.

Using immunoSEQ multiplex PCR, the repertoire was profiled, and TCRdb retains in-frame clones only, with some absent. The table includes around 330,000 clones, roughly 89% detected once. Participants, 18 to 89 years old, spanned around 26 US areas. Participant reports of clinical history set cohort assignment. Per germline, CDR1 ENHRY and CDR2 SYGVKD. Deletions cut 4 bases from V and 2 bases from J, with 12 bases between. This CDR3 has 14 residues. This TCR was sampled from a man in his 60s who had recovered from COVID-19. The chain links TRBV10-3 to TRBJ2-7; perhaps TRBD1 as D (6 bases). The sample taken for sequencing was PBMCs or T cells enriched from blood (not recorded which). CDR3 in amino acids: CAISAGQGTYEQYF. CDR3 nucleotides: TGTGCCATCAGTGCAGGGCAGGGGACCTACGAGCAGTACTTC.